The following is a TCR beta chain sequence with its context. Antigen specificity is unknown. There are 17 residues in the CDR3. Germline assignment: CDR1 LNHNV and CDR2 YYDKDF (reference sequence). V gave up 1 base and J gave up 7 bases; unmatched junction bases: 7. Though nominally healthy at sampling, donors likely had unrecorded immune exposures. The PCR contained 60 Vbeta and 13 Jbeta primers. Data came from immunoSEQ multiplex PCR; TCRdb stores just in-frame clones and leaves some out. The sample lists roughly 150,000 clones; roughly 66% were seen once. The data originate from a study of cytomegalovirus exposure and HLA in healthy donors. Whole-study findings and limits: CMV serostatus alone was available as immune exposure information. An analysis was carried out later, and it reportedly showed fewer N-insertions in an Asian-associated ancestry cluster than the approximately 700-donor mean. Associated with HLA alleles at 0.05 false discovery rate in a later analysis were some 16,000 TCR beta sequences.

V usage is TRBV15 and J usage is TRBJ2-2; 12 nucleotides agree with TRBD2. The sequence was collected from a woman younger than 30 in good health and CMV-seronegative. The sample taken for sequencing was PBMCs. The CDR3 DNA reads as TGTGCCACCAGCAGAGCTCTAGCGGGAGGGCCAGTCGGGGAGCTGTTTTTT. Encoded protein: CATSRALAGGPVGELFF.